These T cell receptor beta chains were read from a single sample in a study of T cell responses to AZD1222 COVID-19 vaccine. Sequencing used immunoSEQ multiplex PCR; TCRdb keeps in-frame clones, though not all of them. The sample lists 95,000 to 150,000 clones, about 85% occurring once. The starting material was peripheral blood, obtained on day 0 of AZD1222 vaccination. These receptors all come from an adult in good health. The CDR3 runs from the conserved cysteine through the conserved F or W. A D gene is named only where the DNA matches it firmly. Size tells how often a clone was seen (once, few, many) or the class of an expanded clone, and some rows leave it out.

CDR3 length | J gene | clone size | D gene | V gene | CDR3 DNA | CDR3 protein
11 | TRBJ1-1 | . | . | TRBV7-2 | TGTGCCAGCAGCTTATCGACAGTTGCTTTCTTT | CASSLSTVAFF
11 | TRBJ2-7 | . | . | TRBV12-3/TRBV12-4 | TGTGCCAGCAGCGGAACATTGGATCAGTACTTC | CASSGTLDQYF
11 | TRBJ2-5 | . | . | TRBV11-3 | TGTGCCAGCAGCTTCCATGGGGCCCAGTACTTC | CASSFHGAQYF
13 | TRBJ2-7 | . | . | TRBV19 | TGTGCCAGTTCAAGGACAAAGAACTACGAGCAGTACTTC | CASSRTKNYEQYF
15 | TRBJ1-4 | . | TRBD1 | TRBV7-8 | TGTGCCAGCAGCCCAGGGACAGCTCCTAATGAAAAACTGTTTTTT | CASSPGTAPNEKLFF
16 | TRBJ2-7 | . | . | TRBV7-2 | TGTGCCAGCAGCTTACGTTCGCGGTCCCACTCCTACGAGCAGTACTTC | CASSLRSRSHSYEQYF
13 | TRBJ2-7 | . | . | TRBV10-3 | TGTGCCATCAGTGTTGAGATTCTCTACGAGCAGTACTTC | CAISVEILYEQYF
15 | TRBJ2-3 | . | TRBD2 | TRBV11-2 | TGTGCCAGCAGCTTAAACCCGGGGGGGGTAGATACGCAGTATTTT | CASSLNPGGVDTQYF
14 | TRBJ2-1 | . | . | TRBV25-1 | TGTGCCAGCAGCAGGGACGTAGGATACAATGAGCAGTTCTTC | CASSRDVGYNEQFF
15 | TRBJ1-2 | . | . | TRBV7-2 | TGTGCCAGCAGCTACCCGCTTGGAACGACCTGGGGGTACACCTTC | CASSYPLGTTWGYTF
14 | TRBJ1-2 | once | . | TRBV5-1 | TGCGCCAGCAGCTTGGACCTGGCTAACTATGGCTACACCTTC | CASSLDLANYGYTF
13 | TRBJ2-3 | . | TRBD1 | TRBV19 | TGTGCCAGCCGGGACAGGGGAACAGATACGCAGTATTTT | CASRDRGTDTQYF
14 | TRBJ1-4 | . | TRBD1 | TRBV28 | TGTGCCAGCAGCCCACAGGGGACTAATGAAAAACTGTTTTTT | CASSPQGTNEKLFF
14 | TRBJ1-1 | . | . | TRBV2 | TGTGCCAGCAGGAGGGACCCTAGTTATACTGAAGCTTTCTTT | CASRRDPSYTEAFF
13 | TRBJ1-1 | . | . | TRBV5-1 | TGCGCCAGCAGCCGGGCGATGAACACTGAAGCTTTCTTT | CASSRAMNTEAFF
14 | TRBJ1-4 | many | TRBD1 | TRBV28 | TGTGCCAGCAGCCCAGGGGGCTTTCATGAAAAACTGTTTTTT | CASSPGGFHEKLFF
14 | TRBJ2-7 | . | . | TRBV19 | TGTGCCAGTAGTACGAACAGGGACCCCTACGAGCAGTACTTC | CASSTNRDPYEQYF
14 | TRBJ1-6 | . | . | TRBV15 | TGTGCCACCAGCAGAGCTTTGGAGGGTTCACCCCTCCACTTT | CATSRALEGSPLHF
15 | TRBJ2-2 | few | TRBD2 | TRBV27 | TGTGCCAGCAGTTTCCAACCAGCGGGGGTAGGGGAGCTGTTTTTT | CASSFQPAGVGELFF
16 | TRBJ1-4 | . | . | TRBV18 | TGTGCCAGCTCACCCCGACCGGACGTCGGATTCGAAAAACTGTTTTTT | CASSPRPDVGFEKLFF
14 | TRBJ2-3 | . | . | TRBV6-5 | TGTGCCAGCAGTTACTCGTGGCGGGGAGATACGCAGTATTTT | CASSYSWRGDTQYF
13 | TRBJ2-5 | . | . | TRBV7-2 | TGTGCCAGCTCGCAGGGAGAGTGGTCAGGTTCGTACTTC | CASSQGEWSGSYF
14 | TRBJ1-1 | once | . | TRBV2 | TGTGCCAGCAGTGGGCATGGGTCGGGGACTGAAGCTTTCTTT | CASSGHGSGTEAFF
15 | TRBJ1-5 | . | TRBD1 | TRBV2 | TGTGCCAGCAGGGGGGAAGGACAGGGGGGTCAGCCCCAGCATTTT | CASRGEGQGGQPQHF
15 | TRBJ2-2 | . | TRBD2 | TRBV5-4 | TGTGCCAGCAGCTTGGGCGGGGGGGTCCCCGGGGAGCTGTTTTTT | CASSLGGGVPGELFF
15 | TRBJ2-3 | . | TRBD2 | TRBV6-5 | TGTGCCAGCAGGGGGACTAGCGGTAGCACAGATACGCAGTATTTT | CASRGTSGSTDTQYF
13 | TRBJ2-1 | . | . | TRBV18 | TGTGCCAGCTCACTATCGGGACACAATGAGCAGTTCTTC | CASSLSGHNEQFF
14 | TRBJ2-2 | few | TRBD1 | TRBV7-9 | TGTGCCAGCAGCTGGACAGGGCCCACCGGGGAGCTGTTTTTT | CASSWTGPTGELFF
15 | TRBJ2-5 | . | TRBD2 | TRBV3-1/TRBV3-2 | TGTGCCAGCAGCCAATTATCTAGCGGGGTAGAGACCCAGTACTTC | CASSQLSSGVETQYF
15 | TRBJ2-3 | . | . | TRBV6-5 | TGTGCCATCCTGGCCCTGACGTACAGCACAGATACGCAGTATTTT | CAILALTYSTDTQYF
16 | TRBJ2-1 | . | . | TRBV28 | TGTGCCAGCAGCCAAGGTCGGAGGGGCTCCTACAATGAGCAGTTCTTC | CASSQGRRGSYNEQFF
14 | TRBJ1-3 | . | . | TRBV18 | TGTGCCAGCTCACCTACCCAGGGGAGGAACACCATATATTTT | CASSPTQGRNTIYF
14 | TRBJ2-3 | . | TRBD1 | TRBV27 | TGTGCCAGCAGTTGGGGACAGAGACCAGATACGCAGTATTTT | CASSWGQRPDTQYF
15 | TRBJ1-6 | . | TRBD1 | TRBV6-5 | TGTGCCAGCAGTTACTTGACAGGGAACTACTCACCCCTCCACTTT | CASSYLTGNYSPLHF
13 | TRBJ1-2 | once | . | TRBV5-1 | TGCGCCAGCAGCTGGGGTGGTCCGGATGGCTACACCTTC | CASSWGGPDGYTF
13 | TRBJ2-7 | . | TRBD1 | TRBV28 | TGTGCCAGCAGTTCCTCGGCCCCGGGGACAGGGTACTTC | CASSSSAPGTGYF
15 | TRBJ1-1 | once | TRBD1 | TRBV13 | TGTGCCAGCAGCTCCAGGGGGCGTAGGAGCACTGAAGCTTTCTTT | CASSSRGRRSTEAFF
13 | TRBJ1-1 | few | TRBD1 | TRBV5-1 | TGCGCCAGCAGCGCGGACAGGGTAGCTGAAGCTTTCTTT | CASSADRVAEAFF
13 | TRBJ1-1 | . | TRBD1 | TRBV11-3 | TGTGCCAGCAGCTTAACAGGGGGCCCTGAAGCTTTCTTT | CASSLTGGPEAFF
12 | TRBJ1-4 | . | . | TRBV6-5 | TGTGCCAGCAGTTCCCAGGGAAAAAAACTGTTTTTT | CASSSQGKKLFF
15 | TRBJ2-5 | . | . | TRBV27 | TGTGCCAGCAGACGCTCTACCGGATTCCAAGAGACCCAGTACTTC | CASRRSTGFQETQYF
15 | TRBJ1-5 | . | TRBD1 | TRBV30 | TGTGCCTTCTCCTCCGGGACAGATAGCAATCAGCCCCAGCATTTT | CAFSSGTDSNQPQHF
15 | TRBJ1-3 | . | . | TRBV3-1/TRBV3-2 | TGTGCCAGCAGCCCAGACAGGAGCTCTGGAAACACCATATATTTT | CASSPDRSSGNTIYF
15 | TRBJ2-3 | . | . | TRBV24-1 | TGTGCCACCAGTGATCCCATACACCACCCGGGTACGCAGTATTTT | CATSDPIHHPGTQYF
14 | TRBJ2-1 | few | . | TRBV7-2 | TGTGCCAGCAGCTTAGCGATAAGCCCCAATGAGCAGTTCTTC | CASSLAISPNEQFF
16 | TRBJ1-3 | once | TRBD1 | TRBV9 | TGTGCCAGCAGCGCACAGGGGGCCAGCTCTGGAAACACCATATATTTT | CASSAQGASSGNTIYF
15 | TRBJ2-3 | . | . | TRBV9 | TGTGCCAGCAGCGTCTCCGGGGGTGGCACAGATACGCAGTATTTT | CASSVSGGGTDTQYF